The entry below describes one TCR beta chain. Its target is not known. The sample belongs to a study of spatial heterogeneity in lung cancer. Study in general: At a median of roughly two years after resection, follow-up PBMC samples were sequenced when available. In the raw reads, each unique TCR and UMI combination was present more than ten times on average.

Time point meaning: blood at routine non-recurrence follow-up after resection. In each case, whole RNA from tumor, nontumor lung or frozen PBMC was sequenced unsorted. This CDR3 comprises 14 residues. CDR1 SGHRS and CDR2 YFSETQ come from the germline V gene. Trimming took off 6 bases at V and 2 bases at J, with 15 bases between the two ends. TCRdb reprocessed the 5' RACE reads via MiXCR and lists one record per CDR3 protein. The repertoire consists of some 120,000 distinct CDR3 sequences, with more than 10% occurring once and the leading ten covering around 17%. Study-wide points: Follow-up blood showed ubiquitous expanded tumor TCRs less than blood at resection did.

The sample in question was PBMCs, obtained at follow-up. The genes are TRBV5-1 and TRBJ2-7; possibly TRBD2 for D (5 bases). This receptor was identified in a male donor with early-stage non-small cell lung cancer. The CDR3 region is CASKYGDPPYEQYF. The CDR3 bases are TGCGCCAGCAAATACGGGGATCCACCCTACGAGCAGTACTTC.